This TCR beta chain is drawn from a study of Ad26.COV2.S vaccination and SARS-CoV-2 variants. About the study: Donor was assigned to the Ad26.COV2.S arm of trial COV1001. Intramuscular Ad26.COV2.S at 5x10^10 or 1x10^11 viral particles.

Produced via immunoSEQ multiplex PCR; TCRdb's table is partial and in-frame only. The sample contains more than 300,000 clones, 86% of which appear only once. The treatment denotes: roughly 20 received Ad26.COV2.S at low or high dose, single or two shots; about 5 received placebo; per-sample allocation not given. Day 63 after the first injection of vaccine or placebo was the sampling time. In its sample, this clone was seen once. Its specificity is unknown. After removal of 4 bases from V and 5 bases from J, the junction contained 7 bases not matched to a gene. The CDR3 extends over 14 amino acids. Germline CDR1 reads SGHRS; CDR2 reads YFSETQ. The study's findings and limits: The TCR breadth and depth analyses may have produced an underestimate of total T cell responses.

The source is a person between 18 and 59 years old who received the Ad26.COV2.S COVID-19 vaccine or a placebo. The chain has TRBV5-1 and TRBJ1-1; 8 nucleotides align to TRBD1. The specimen comprised peripheral blood, sampled in a trial of Ad26.COV2.S vaccine versus placebo. CDR3 bases: TGCGCCAGCAGCATCGGACAGGGACGGACTGAAGCTTTCTTT. As protein: CASSIGQGRTEAFF.